Shown below are 8 T cell receptor beta chains from a single sample sequenced in a study of control samples from healthy donors and cancer patients. Clones were sequenced by immunoSEQ multiplex PCR, and TCRdb holds only the in-frame ones, with some missing. This table holds around 140,000 clones, 94% found once. Sequenced input: blood. All receptors derive from a man between 40 and 49 years old in good health.

This clone was seen a single time. This chain links TRBV9 with TRBJ2-1; weak D call: TRBD2 (6 bases). CDR1 is SGDLS, CDR2 YYNGEE, per germline. Trimming left V 0 bases short and J 8 bases short, with 18 bases between. The CDR3 is made up of 16 amino acids. DNA of the CDR3: TGTGCCAGCAGCGTAGGGGGGGAGAACCCGTTCTATGAGCAGTTCTTC. Its protein is CASSVGGENPFYEQFF.

This clone was counted a single time. The chain employs TRBV7-3 and TRBJ2-3, with D possibly matching TRBD2 (6 bases). The ends were cut back, 2 bases at V and 1 base at J, with 10 bases in the middle. The CDR3 runs to 15 residues. Per germline, CDR1 SGHTA and CDR2 FQGTGA. In DNA, the CDR3 is TGTGCCAGCAGCTTATGGGGGGATCGCACAGATACGCAGTATTTT. It yields the protein CASSLWGDRTDTQYF.

This clone was seen a few times. The chain joins TRBV24-1 to TRBJ2-5, with a tentative D call TRBD1 (6 bases). The length of the CDR3 is 16 residues. CDR1 and CDR2 (germline): KGHDR, SFDVKD. V lost 0 bases and J lost 5, with 15 bases in between. The CDR3 protein is CATSDLKQGRMETQYF. The CDR3, as DNA: TGTGCCACCAGTGATTTGAAGCAGGGGCGCATGGAGACCCAGTACTTC.

The CDR3 sequence: CASSPSGNGYTF. The CDR3 bases are TGTGCCAGCAGTCCCTCAGGGAACGGCTACACCTTC. The chain uses TRBV12-3 or TRBV12-4 and TRBJ1-2; a possible D gene is TRBD1 (5 bases). The CDR3 extends over 12 amino acids. Trimming stripped 5 bases from V and 8 bases from J, with 12 bases between.

This clone was detected only once. This sequence joins TRBV5-6 and TRBJ1-4; possible D gene TRBD1, 5 bases. The CDR3 consists of 14 residues. Trimming took 2 bases from V and 8 from J, leaving 13 bases between them. Looked up from germline, CDR1 is SGHDT and CDR2 is YYEEEE. In DNA form, the CDR3 reads TGTGCCAGCAGCTTAAAGGGGACGGCGGAAAAACTGTTTTTT. This sequence encodes CASSLKGTAEKLFF.

This clone was recorded only once. This sequence joins TRBV9 and TRBJ1-2; D is uncertain. The CDR3 contains 16 residues. Per the germline V gene, CDR1 is SGDLS and CDR2 is YYNGEE. The V and J ends lost 0 bases and 4 bases respectively, with 16 bases between them. The CDR3 loop is CASSVEGSNRIYGYTF. CDR3 nucleotides: TGTGCCAGCAGCGTAGAGGGATCGAACAGAATCTATGGCTACACCTTC.

The chain has TRBV6-1 and TRBJ1-1; perhaps TRBD1 as D (5 bases). V shed 3 bases and J shed 4 bases, with 15 bases lying between them. The germline gives CDR1 MNHNS, CDR2 SASEGT. The CDR3 is 15 amino acids. The CDR3 region has the DNA TGTGCCAGCAGTGATCAGACAGCTGGCAGCACTGAAGCTTTCTTT. Its protein product is CASSDQTAGSTEAFF.

This chain links TRBV12-3 or TRBV12-4 with TRBJ2-1; weak D call: TRBD2 (6 bases). The germline V and J ends were trimmed by 6 bases and 8 bases, with 11 bases remaining between them. The CDR3 covers 12 residues. Written as DNA, the CDR3 is TGTGCCAGCAGCAGGGACTGGGATGAGCAGTTCTTC. This encodes CASSRDWDEQFF.